This T cell receptor beta chain was profiled in a study of blood T cell repertoires in COVID-19. Study details: From the United States, Italy and Spain came samples of acute and convalescent COVID-19.

Data came from immunoSEQ multiplex PCR; TCRdb stores just in-frame clones and leaves some out. The sample lists tens of thousands of clones, 91% seen once, with 7% to 9% in the top ten. This CDR3 region has 15 residues. Germline-derived CDR1 and CDR2 are SGDLS and YYNGEE. Between the trimmed V and J ends, which lost 0 bases and 2 bases, there was a span of 12 bases. The TCR sequence derives from a human donor in a cohort sampled during active COVID-19. The chain has TRBV9 and TRBJ2-7, with TRBD1 as a possible D gene (6 bases). The sample was peripheral blood. This chain's CDR3 is CASSVGDKVPYEQYF. CDR3 DNA sequence: TGTGCCAGCAGCGTAGGGGACAAGGTTCCCTACGAGCAGTACTTC.